Following are 31 T cell receptor beta chains from one sample sequenced in a study of cytomegalovirus exposure and HLA in healthy donors. A multiplex PCR was run with 60 Vbeta primers and 13 Jbeta primers. The data were produced by immunoSEQ multiplex PCR, yet TCRdb's version contains in-frame clones alone and is incomplete. The sample records about 110,000 clones, over 65% being singletons. Sequencing was carried out using PBMCs. The receptor source for this set is a woman in her thirties in good health and CMV-seropositive.

V usage is TRBV14 and J usage is TRBJ1-1; a weak D match, TRBD1 (6 bases). The CDR3 length is 13 residues. Germline-derived CDR1 and CDR2 are SGHDN and FVKESK. The V end lost 5 bases, the J end lost 4 bases, and 11 bases lay between the germline ends. The CDR3 region has the DNA TGTGCCAGCAGCACTCAGGGGAGCACTGAAGCTTTCTTT. Its protein is CASSTQGSTEAFF.

J is TRBJ1-1 and V is TRBV30; D not certain. Germline V gene data show CDR1 as GTSNPN and CDR2 as SVGIG (reference sequence). The CDR3 consists of 13 residues. The ends were cut back, 3 bases at V and 0 bases at J, with 8 bases in the middle. The CDR3 spells CAWRKEMNTEAFF. CDR3 coding DNA: TGTGCCTGGAGGAAAGAGATGAACACTGAAGCTTTCTTT.

This clone turned up a few times. The chain joins TRBV6-1 to TRBJ1-1; D is unclear. The V and J ends lost 5 bases and 2 bases respectively, with 12 bases between them. The CDR3 sequence is 14 residues long. Germline lookup yields CDR1 MNHNS and CDR2 SASEGT. CDR3 protein: CASSRVRGNTEAFF. The CDR3 nucleotides are TGTGCCAGCAGTCGGGTTCGCGGAAACACTGAAGCTTTCTTT.

This clone showed up just once. V and J are TRBV29-1 and TRBJ1-2; D gene uncertain. V gave up 4 bases and J gave up 0 bases, with 12 bases separating them. Germline-derived CDR1 and CDR2 are SQVTM and ANQGSEA. The CDR3 is 14 amino acids. The CDR3 DNA follows: TGCAGCGTTGGAGGAGATCCTTCTAACTATGGCTACACCTTC. Its translation is CSVGGDPSNYGYTF.

The chain has TRBV30 and TRBJ1-5, with TRBD1 matching 8 bases. J gave up 2 bases and V 4 bases, and 16 bases lay outside the gene matches. Per germline, CDR1 GTSNPN and CDR2 SVGIG (reference sequence). The CDR3 consists of 18 residues. CDR3 coding DNA: TGTGCCTGGACCCAAATAAAGGGAGGACAGGGCGGCAATCAGCCCCAGCATTTT. It yields the protein CAWTQIKGGQGGNQPQHF.

This clone was observed a handful of times. The chain combines TRBV7-3 with TRBJ2-1, with TRBD2 matching over 7 bases. This CDR3 comprises 13 residues. V shed 1 base, J shed 14 bases, and the junction held 8 bases outside the gene matches. Germline loops: CDR1 SGHTA, CDR2 FQGTGA. CDR3 nucleotides: TGTGCCAGCAGCTTAATAGGGGAGGGCCAGAAGTTCTTC. Protein sequence: CASSLIGEGQKFF.

The V call is TRBV4-2, the J call TRBJ2-5; TRBD2 matches 11 bases. The CDR3 has 17 residues. CDR1 and CDR2 (germline): LGHNA, YNFKEQ. Unmatched junction bases numbered 12, after V lost 4 bases and J lost 5 bases. The CDR3 nucleotides are TGTGCCAGCAGCCCCATCCCACTAGCGGGAGAGGGGGAGACCCAGTACTTC. It translates to CASSPIPLAGEGETQYF.

This clone has a handful of counts. The rearrangement links TRBV7-9 to TRBJ1-1; 9 bases align to TRBD1. Germline assignment: CDR1 SEHNR and CDR2 FQNEAQ (reference sequence). The CDR3 spans 14 residues. With V trimmed by 3 bases and J by 6 bases, 5 bases remained unmatched. The CDR3 region has the DNA TGTGCCAGCAGCTTTTCACAGGGGGCTTCTGAAGCTTTCTTT. Its translation: CASSFSQGASEAFF.

The J gene is TRBJ1-1, the V gene TRBV7-8; 8 bases map to TRBD1. This CDR3 has 15 residues. Trimming at V came to 4 bases and at J to 1 base, leaving 5 bases not matched to a gene. CDR1 and CDR2 (germline): SGHVS, FQNEAQ. In DNA, the CDR3 is TGTGCCAGCAGCTCTCGGACAGGGCAGAACACTGAAGCTTTCTTT. Translated: CASSSRTGQNTEAFF.

This clone was seen only a few times. This chain joins TRBV4-1 and TRBJ2-2; the D gene is possibly TRBD2 (5 bases). The CDR3 covers 14 residues. Trimming pared 3 bases from V and 7 bases from J, leaving 12 bases between. Germline lookup yields CDR1 MGHRA and CDR2 YSYEKL. The CDR3 protein is CASSHPGSDGELFF. CDR3 DNA: TGCGCCAGCAGCCACCCGGGAAGTGACGGGGAGCTGTTTTTT.

V and J are TRBV9 and TRBJ2-7; D gene ambiguous. There are 11 residues in the CDR3. Germline assignment: CDR1 SGDLS and CDR2 YYNGEE. V shed 0 bases and J shed 6 bases, with 4 bases lying between them. CDR3 sequence: CASSVGGEQYF. The CDR3 region has the DNA TGTGCCAGCAGCGTAGGAGGCGAGCAGTACTTC.

V usage is TRBV21-1 and J usage is TRBJ2-3; TRBD1, the table's D call, was not compared with the DNA. TRBV21-1 is shown as a pseudogene. The CDR3 length is 15 residues. The CDR3 is CASRAVDRATDTQYF. The CDR3 region has the DNA TGTGCCAGCAGAGCTGTAGACAGGGCCACAGATACGCAGTATTTT.

This clone was counted a single time. CDR3 sequence reads: CSVEVRTNEKLFF. The CDR3 coding sequence is TGCAGCGTTGAAGTCAGAACTAATGAAAAACTGTTTTTT. The chain couples TRBV29-1 to TRBJ1-4; no firm D call. Between the trimmed V and J ends, which lost 1 base and 1 base, there was a span of 4 bases. Germline V CDR1 and CDR2: SQVTM, ANQGSEA. This CDR3 is built from 13 residues.

In its sample, this clone was seen a few times. The chain recombines TRBV6-1 with TRBJ1-5; no clear D. Germline V CDR1 and CDR2: MNHNS, SASEGT. Trimming took off 3 bases at V and 0 bases at J, with 9 bases between the two ends. The CDR3 runs 15 residues. The CDR3 loop reads CASSEGQSSNQPQHF. CDR3 sequence (DNA): TGTGCCAGCAGTGAGGGCCAGTCTAGCAATCAGCCCCAGCATTTT.

The chain couples TRBV10-3 to TRBJ2-7, with 10 bases matching TRBD2. V lost 3 bases, J lost 2 bases, and 7 bases stayed unmatched. CDR3 length equals 16 residues. CDR1 is ENHRY and CDR2 is SYGVKD in the germline V gene. CDR3 coding DNA: TGTGCCATCAGTGAATTAAGCGGGAGGGCCGCCTACGAGCAGTACTTC. Its protein is CAISELSGRAAYEQYF.

V usage is TRBV19 and J usage is TRBJ2-3; TRBD2 aligns across 8 bases. Germline V gene data show CDR1 as LNHDA and CDR2 as SQIVND (reference sequence). J lost 10 bases, V lost 5 bases, and 11 bases had no gene match. This CDR3 region has 14 residues. The CDR3 loop is CASSLGLAFSAQYF. The CDR3 coding sequence is TGTGCCAGTAGTCTTGGACTAGCCTTCTCCGCGCAGTATTTT.

The rearrangement joins TRBV6-1 to TRBJ1-2; D is ambiguous. Looked up from germline, CDR1 is MNHNS and CDR2 is SASEGT. Trimming pared 2 bases from V and 4 bases from J, leaving 5 bases between. The CDR3 sequence is 12 residues long. CDR3 DNA: TGTGCCAGCAGTGAATGGAGCTATGGCTACACCTTC. Residues: CASSEWSYGYTF.

The CDR3 is CASSQASGSRNEQFF. For the CDR3, the DNA is TGTGCCAGCAGCCAAGCTAGCGGGAGCAGGAATGAGCAGTTCTTC. This chain connects TRBV4-2 to TRBJ2-1; 10 bases are a match to TRBD2. V shed 1 base and J 7 bases; nucleotides not matched to a gene: 4. The germline V gene has CDR1 LGHNA and CDR2 YNFKEQ. The length of the CDR3 is 15 residues.

The chain uses TRBV10-1 and TRBJ2-3; 10 bases align to TRBD2. With V trimmed by 6 bases and J by 6 bases, 12 bases remained unmatched. CDR1 and CDR2 from the germline V gene are WNHNN and SYGVQD (reference sequence). The CDR3 spans 16 residues. The CDR3 DNA reads as TGCGCCAGCAGAAGCCCCGGGACTAGCGAGAGGGATACGCAGTATTTT. Its protein is CASRSPGTSERDTQYF.

V usage is TRBV6-5 and J usage is TRBJ1-2; D is undetermined. CDR1 and CDR2 from the germline V gene are MNHEY and SVGAGI. CDR3 length: 16 residues. Trimming pared 3 bases from V and 6 bases from J, leaving 20 bases between. The CDR3 loop is CASSYGETASRHGYTF. CDR3 in DNA: TGTGCCAGCAGTTATGGCGAGACGGCCTCGCGGCATGGCTACACCTTC.

The chain links TRBV2 to TRBJ2-3, with TRBD2 matching over 8 bases. There are 16 residues in the CDR3. After removal of 1 base from V and 5 bases from J, the junction contained 8 bases not matched to a gene. In germline, CDR1 is SNHLY, CDR2 FYNNEI. The CDR3 spells CASSEGWDGRVDTQYF. The CDR3 nucleotides are TGTGCCAGCAGTGAAGGATGGGACGGGAGGGTAGATACGCAGTATTTT.

J is TRBJ2-3 and V is TRBV30; a possible D gene is TRBD1 (6 bases). Germline CDR1 GTSNPN, CDR2 SVGIG (reference sequence). V lost 2 bases and J 1 base, leaving 7 bases between the germline ends. The CDR3 sequence is 13 residues long. This chain's CDR3 is CAWSRQGTDTQYF. CDR3 nucleotides: TGTGCCTGGAGTCGACAGGGCACAGATACGCAGTATTTT.

The chain is built from TRBV10-1 and TRBJ1-1; D perhaps matches TRBD1 (6 bases). This CDR3 contains 16 residues. The germline V gene encodes CDR1 WNHNN and CDR2 SYGVQD (reference sequence). V was shortened by 8 bases and J by 1 base, with 20 bases between the two germline ends. The CDR3 sequence: CASPGGRGKENTEAFF. Here the CDR3 DNA reads TGCGCCAGCCCGGGGGGGAGGGGGAAGGAGAACACTGAAGCTTTCTTT.

The chain couples TRBV6-6 to TRBJ2-3, with TRBD1 matching 7 bases. The CDR3 covers 14 residues. CDR1 and CDR2 from the germline V gene are MNHNY and SVGAGI (reference sequence). V shed 6 bases and J 5 bases; nucleotides not matched to a gene: 8. The CDR3 is CASSTGQFKDTQYF. CDR3 nucleotides: TGTGCCAGCAGCACGGGACAGTTTAAAGATACGCAGTATTTT.

J is TRBJ1-1 and V is TRBV5-1, with D possibly being TRBD1 (6 bases). This CDR3 has 12 residues. Trimming cost V 4 bases and J 11 bases, with 15 bases left between them. Germline V lookup: CDR1 SGHRS, CDR2 YFSETQ. CDR3 bases: TGCGCCAGCAGCCCCCCCCCAGGGGAGGCTTTCTTT. It encodes CASSPPPGEAFF.

The rearrangement joins TRBV6-5 to TRBJ2-2; 8 bases fit TRBD2. The length of the CDR3 is 15 residues. Germline values: CDR1 MNHEY, CDR2 SVGAGI. After removal of 6 bases from V and 4 bases from J, the junction contained 7 bases not matched to a gene. This CDR3 is CASSQAGAATGELFF. CDR3 sequence (DNA): TGTGCCAGCAGCCAAGCGGGAGCTGCCACCGGGGAGCTGTTTTTT.

This clone has just a few counts. V is TRBV6-5 and J is TRBJ1-5; a weak D match, TRBD1 (5 bases). Germline assignment: CDR1 MNHEY and CDR2 SVGAGI. Trimming shortened V by 6 bases and J by 4 bases, and 10 bases separated the two germline ends. CDR3 length: 13 amino acids. Here the CDR3 reads CASSSQVNQPQHF. The DNA for the CDR3 is TGTGCCAGCAGCTCACAGGTGAATCAGCCCCAGCATTTT.

This chain joins TRBV5-4 and TRBJ2-3, with 7 positions matching TRBD2. V lost 5 bases, J lost 3 bases, and 9 bases stayed unmatched. Germline-derived CDR1 and CDR2 are SGHNT and YYREEE (reference sequence). The length of the CDR3 is 15 residues. The CDR3 coding sequence is TGTGCCAGCAGGTCGGGACTAACCTCGACAGATACGCAGTATTTT. Translation gives CASRSGLTSTDTQYF.

This rearrangement joins TRBV10-3 to TRBJ1-1, with 7 bases aligning to TRBD1. J gave up 4 bases and V 7 bases, and 6 bases lay outside the gene matches. There are 13 residues in the CDR3. The germline V gene has CDR1 ENHRY and CDR2 SYGVKD. The CDR3 region is CAITETGFTEAFF. DNA of the CDR3: TGTGCCATCACCGAGACAGGGTTCACTGAAGCTTTCTTT.

This clone was seen just once. The chain employs TRBV9 and TRBJ1-1; D gene ambiguous. The CDR3 has 17 residues. CDR1 and CDR2 from the germline V gene are SGDLS and YYNGEE. The V gene lost 3 bases and the J gene lost 2 bases, with 20 bases spanning the gap. Here the CDR3 DNA reads TGTGCCAGCAGCGCCACGAGCCTTATGGGCACCAACACTGAAGCTTTCTTT. This gives the protein CASSATSLMGTNTEAFF.

This chain connects TRBV9 to TRBJ1-5; 7 nucleotides line up with TRBD1. The CDR3 sequence is 17 residues long. The V segment lost 4 bases and the J segment 4 bases; nucleotides outside the gene matches: 14. CDR1 and CDR2 (germline): SGDLS, YYNGEE. CDR3 DNA: TGTGCCAGCAGCCCCCGGACAGGCATGGAGGCAAATCAGCCCCAGCATTTT. Its translation: CASSPRTGMEANQPQHF.